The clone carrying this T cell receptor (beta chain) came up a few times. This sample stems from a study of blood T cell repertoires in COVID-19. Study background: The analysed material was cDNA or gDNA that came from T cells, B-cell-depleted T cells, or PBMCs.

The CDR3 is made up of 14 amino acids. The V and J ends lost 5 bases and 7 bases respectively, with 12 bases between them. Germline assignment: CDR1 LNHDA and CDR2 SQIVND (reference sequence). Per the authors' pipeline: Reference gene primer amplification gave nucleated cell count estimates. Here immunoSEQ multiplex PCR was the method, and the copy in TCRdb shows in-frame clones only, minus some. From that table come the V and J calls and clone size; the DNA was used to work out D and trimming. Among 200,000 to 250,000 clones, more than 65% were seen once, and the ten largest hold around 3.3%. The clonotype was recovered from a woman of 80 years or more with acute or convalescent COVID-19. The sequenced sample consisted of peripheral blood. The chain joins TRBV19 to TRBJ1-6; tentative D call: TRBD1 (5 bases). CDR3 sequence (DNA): TGTGCCAGTAGTTCCGGCAGGGCAAATTCACCCCTCCACTTT. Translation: CASSSGRANSPLHF.